A single sample gave rise to the 22 T cell receptor beta chains below, sequenced in a study of T-cell reconstitution after alpha-beta-depleted transplantation in children. Unique molecular identifiers were used to barcode this TCRbeta library. TCRdb reprocessed the PCR reads via MiXCR and lists one record per CDR3 protein. The data show about a million distinct CDR3 sequences, around 30% seen once. This specimen was PBMCs, mostly from graft donor cells, taken 360 days after TCRalphabeta/CD19-depleted stem cell transplant. The receptors shown here come from a boy under two years old who had a stem cell transplant for SCID, so the T cells may come from the graft donor.

For the CDR3, the DNA is TGTGCCAGCAGCTTAGGAACAATAGCCAAAAACATTCAGTACTTC. This encodes CASSLGTIAKNIQYF. The rearrangement uses TRBV7-8 and TRBJ2-4; D call uncertain. This CDR3 contains 15 residues. V was pared by 1 base and J by 0 bases, with 7 bases between. Germline lookup yields CDR1 SGHVS and CDR2 FQNEAQ. Using reference TRBV7-8 and TRBJ2-4 for the parts outside the CDR3, the full variable domain is GAGVSQSPRYKVAKRGQDVALRCDPISGHVSLFWYQQALGQGPEFLTYFQNEAQLDKSGLPSDRFFAERPEGSVSTLKIQRTQQEDSAVYLCASSLGTIAKNIQYFGAGTRLSVL.

The chain links TRBV12-3 or TRBV12-4 to TRBJ1-2; no clear D gene. The CDR3 covers 15 residues. Trimming took 7 bases from V and 4 from J, leaving 19 bases between them. CDR3 bases: TGTGCCAGCACCTATCCGGGCAAAGGCTTCTATGGCTACACCTTC. Encoded protein: CASTYPGKGFYGYTF.

This chain uses TRBV10-3 with TRBJ2-7, with TRBD1 matching over 7 bases. The germline CDR1 and CDR2 sequences are ENHRY and SYGVKD. V lost 4 bases, J lost 2 bases, and 5 bases stayed unmatched. The CDR3 contains 14 residues. The CDR3 DNA follows: TGTGCCATCAGTGTGGGGACAGATACCTACGAGCAGTACTTC. It translates to CAISVGTDTYEQYF.

The rearrangement uses TRBV6-2 or TRBV6-3 and TRBJ2-3; 8 nucleotides align to TRBD2. The germline gives CDR1 MNHEY, CDR2 SVGEGT. Trimming removed 2 bases from V and 0 bases from J; junction bases left unmatched: 4. This CDR3 spans 16 amino acids. CDR3 loop: CASSYPQRGSTDTQYF. CDR3 coding DNA: TGTGCCAGCAGTTACCCCCAGCGGGGGAGCACAGATACGCAGTATTTT.

This clonotype has just a few counts. V gene TRBV12-3 or TRBV12-4 combines with J gene TRBJ1-4; possible D gene TRBD1, 5 bases. The CDR3 runs to 14 residues. Trimming took 3 bases from V and 4 from J, leaving 9 bases between them. For the CDR3, the DNA is TGTGCCAGCAGTTTGGACATTTTTAATGAAAAACTGTTTTTT. Translation gives CASSLDIFNEKLFF.

This clonotype was detected a few times. CDR3 DNA sequence: TGTGCCAGCAGGCTATTTCTCGAAGAGACCCAGTACTTC. This sequence encodes CASRLFLEETQYF. The chain recombines TRBV5-6 with TRBJ2-5; D is uncertain. The CDR3 sequence is 13 residues long. V lost 5 bases and J lost 3, with 11 bases in between. Germline V gene sequence: CDR1 SGHDT, CDR2 YYEEEE.

Ten or more counts support this clonotype. J is TRBJ1-2 and V is TRBV6-5; D not certain. The germline V gene has CDR1 MNHEY and CDR2 SVGAGI. V dropped 2 bases and J dropped 4 bases, with 14 bases sitting between them. This CDR3 is 15 amino acids long. The CDR3 coding sequence is TGTGCCAGCAGTTACGCCGGGATCCAGCCCTATGGCTACACCTTC. Translating it yields CASSYAGIQPYGYTF.

The genes are TRBV2 and TRBJ2-6; D not resolved. V shed 5 bases and J shed 2 bases, with 10 bases lying between them. This CDR3 is built from 15 residues. Germline V CDR1 and CDR2: SNHLY, FYNNEI. This CDR3 reads CASSRSEAGANVLTF. The CDR3 coding sequence is TGTGCCAGCAGTAGGTCCGAGGCTGGGGCCAACGTCCTGACTTTC.

The rearrangement links TRBV12-3 or TRBV12-4 to TRBJ2-1; 14 bases match TRBD2. The CDR3 is 17 residues long. V shed 5 bases, J shed 9 bases, and the junction held 12 bases outside the gene matches. The CDR3 DNA reads TGTGCCAGCAGTAGACTAGCGGGGGGGCGTAATGACCTTGAGCAGTTCTTC. Translation: CASSRLAGGRNDLEQFF.

The table lists this clonotype with a few counts. The V call is TRBV29-1, the J call TRBJ2-7, with TRBD2 identical over 7 bases. V was clipped by 4 bases and J by 2 bases; unmatched bases: 2. The CDR3 extends over 12 amino acids. CDR1 and CDR2 from the germline V gene are SQVTM and ANQGSEA. This CDR3 is CSVARGAYEQYF. The CDR3 bases are TGCAGCGTTGCTCGGGGGGCCTACGAGCAGTACTTC.

This clonotype has ten or more counts. The V gene is TRBV15, the J gene TRBJ1-5, with D uncertain. This CDR3 has 14 residues. From germline, CDR1 is LNHNV and CDR2 YYDKDF (reference sequence). Trimming removed 0 bases at V and 2 bases at J, with 5 bases between. The CDR3 nucleotides are TGTGCCACCAGCAGAGAGGGTGGCAATCAGCCCCAGCATTTT. This encodes CATSREGGNQPQHF.

This chain links TRBV18 with TRBJ2-1, with 8 bases aligning to TRBD2. The CDR3 spans 15 residues. Germline assignment: CDR1 KGHSH and CDR2 LQKENI. Trimming took 1 base from V and 3 from J; bases not matched to a gene: 2. The CDR3 DNA reads TGTGCCAGCTCACCACGTAGCGGGGACTACAATGAGCAGTTCTTC. It codes for CASSPRSGDYNEQFF.

In its sample, this clonotype was seen a few times. The chain recombines TRBV9 with TRBJ2-3; D is perhaps TRBD1 (6 bases). The CDR3 has 16 amino acids. Germline CDR1 SGDLS, CDR2 YYNGEE. The germline V and J ends were trimmed by 3 bases and 5 bases, with 19 bases remaining between them. The CDR3 region is CASSDRTEGVEDTQYF. CDR3 DNA sequence: TGTGCCAGCAGCGATCGGACCGAGGGGGTCGAAGATACGCAGTATTTT.

The V gene is TRBV20-1, the J gene TRBJ2-1; TRBD2 might be the D (5 bases). The CDR3 is made up of 14 amino acids. In germline, CDR1 is DFQATT, CDR2 SNEGSKA (reference sequence). Trimming took off 0 bases at V and 8 bases at J, with 14 bases between the two ends. CDR3 in amino acids: CSARDLRSGYEQFF. The DNA for the CDR3 is TGCAGTGCTAGAGATCTCCGGTCGGGGTATGAGCAGTTCTTC.

CDR3 in amino acids: CASSVSGPLDGELFF. The CDR3 DNA is TGTGCCAGCAGCGTTTCGGGCCCCCTCGACGGGGAGCTGTTTTTT. The gene calls are TRBV9 and TRBJ2-2; D is unclear. This CDR3 is built from 15 residues. Germline V gives CDR1 SGDLS, CDR2 YYNGEE. Trimming took off 2 bases at V and 7 bases at J, with 15 bases between the two ends. Together with reference TRBV9 and TRBJ2-2, the CDR3 gives the full variable domain: DSGVTQTPKHLITATGQRVTLRCSPRSGDLSVYWYQQSLDQGLQFLIQYYNGEERAKGNILERFSAQQFPDLHSELNLSSLELGDSALYFCASSVSGPLDGELFFGEGSRLTVL.

This rearrangement joins TRBV11-2 to TRBJ2-5, with TRBD1 as a possible D gene (6 bases). V was shortened by 2 bases and J by 5 bases, with 12 bases between the two germline ends. The germline V gene has CDR1 SGHAT and CDR2 FQNNGV. The CDR3 runs 14 residues. The CDR3 reads CASSLIRGRETQYF. The CDR3 nucleotides read TGTGCCAGCAGCTTAATCAGGGGCCGGGAGACCCAGTACTTC.

The chain combines TRBV9 with TRBJ2-2; D is undetermined. Germline CDR1 reads SGDLS; CDR2 reads YYNGEE. V shed 0 bases and J shed 4 bases, with 7 bases lying between them. The CDR3 totals 14 residues. The CDR3 nucleotides are TGTGCCAGCAGCGTAGAAGTATCCACCGGGGAGCTGTTTTTT. This translates into CASSVEVSTGELFF.

This clonotype has ten or more counts. The V call is TRBV12-3 or TRBV12-4, the J call TRBJ2-5; 7 nucleotides agree with TRBD2. This CDR3 is built from 13 residues. With V trimmed by 6 bases and J by 4 bases, 5 bases remained unmatched. The CDR3 is CASSKTSLETQYF. The CDR3 DNA reads as TGTGCCAGCAGCAAGACTAGCCTAGAGACCCAGTACTTC.

This clonotype turned up a few times. V and J are TRBV5-5 and TRBJ1-2; maybe TRBD1 (6 bases). V dropped 0 bases and J dropped 6 bases, with 21 bases sitting between them. Germline V CDR1 and CDR2: SGHKS, YYEKEE (reference sequence). The CDR3 runs 17 residues. CDR3 sequence (DNA): TGTGCCAGCAGCTTGGGCCCGGGGCAGGGGATGAAGAATGGCTACACCTTC. It encodes CASSLGPGQGMKNGYTF.

This rearrangement joins TRBV11-2 to TRBJ2-1; 9 bases map to TRBD2. This CDR3 comprises 15 residues. Germline CDR1 is SGHAT and CDR2 is FQNNGV. Trimming cost V 4 bases and J 4 bases; bases outside gene matches: 5. DNA of the CDR3: TGTGCCAGCAGCTCGCGGGGGGGCTTTTACAATGAGCAGTTCTTC. Translating it yields CASSSRGGFYNEQFF.

The V call is TRBV25-1, the J call TRBJ2-7; D is unresolved. V lost 2 bases to trimming and J lost 3 bases, with 11 bases between them. Per the germline V gene, CDR1 is MGHDK and CDR2 is SYGVNS. The CDR3 sequence is 14 residues long. CDR3 region: CASSEGWANYEQYF. In DNA, the CDR3 is TGTGCCAGCAGTGAAGGTTGGGCTAACTACGAGCAGTACTTC.

The chain couples TRBV5-5 to TRBJ1-1; no clear D gene. The CDR3 runs 14 residues. Trimming removed 5 bases at V and 1 base at J, with 12 bases between. In germline, CDR1 is SGHKS, CDR2 YYEKEE (reference sequence). The CDR3 region is CASSFDTANTEAFF. The CDR3 region has the DNA TGTGCCAGCAGTTTTGACACGGCGAACACTGAAGCTTTCTTT.